The 12 T cell receptor beta chains below come from one sample, sequenced in a study of naive CD8 T cells in extremely preterm neonates. TCRdb's table, derived via immunoSEQ multiplex PCR, lists solely in-frame clones and lacks some. Of 5,500 to 7,000 clones listed, roughly 96% were seen once; the top ten hold 0.38%. Sequenced material: naive CD8+ T cells from blood. The receptors were sampled from a human donor in good health.

This chain links TRBV7-9 with TRBJ2-1; TRBD2 aligns across 10 bases. V shed 5 bases, J shed 0 bases, and the junction held 13 bases outside the gene matches. The CDR3 consists of 19 residues. The germline V gene encodes CDR1 SEHNR and CDR2 FQNEAQ (reference sequence). DNA of the CDR3: TGTGCCAGCAGCCCTAGACTAGCGGGTCACGAAAGCTCCTACAATGAGCAGTTCTTC. Translation: CASSPRLAGHESSYNEQFF. The whole variable domain, filled in from reference TRBV7-9 and TRBJ2-1, reads DTGVSQNPRHKITKRGQNVTFRCDPISEHNRLYWYRQTLGQGPEFLTYFQNEAQLEKSRLLSDRFSAERPKGSFSTLEIQRTEQGDSAMYLCASSPRLAGHESSYNEQFFGPGTRLTVL.

The rearrangement uses TRBV28 and TRBJ1-5; D possibly corresponds to TRBD1 (5 bases). The CDR3 has 16 residues. The V and J ends lost 2 bases and 7 bases respectively, with 18 bases between them. Per germline, CDR1 MDHEN and CDR2 SYDVKM. CDR3 loop: CASSLAGRGVGQPQHF. The CDR3 DNA reads TGTGCCAGCAGTTTAGCCGGGCGGGGGGTAGGACAGCCCCAGCATTTT.

About this clone: At one boundary the junction diverges from the germline segment, which might be a read error. J is TRBJ2-5 and V is TRBV5-6; D gene unclear. Germline values: CDR1 SGHDT, CDR2 YYEEEE. The length of the CDR3 is 13 residues. As DNA, the CDR3 is TGTGCCAGCAGCCTTGACCTAAAAGAGGCCCAGTACTTC. Protein product: CASSLDLKEAQYF.

The CDR3, as DNA: TGTGCCAGCAGCTTACATGGTACAGTTTTAGAGACCCAGTACTTC. It is translated as CASSLHGTVLETQYF. This rearrangement joins TRBV7-2 to TRBJ2-5; unclear D gene. Germline loops: CDR1 SGHTA, CDR2 FQGNSA. This CDR3 contains 15 residues. The V end was cut by 2 bases, the J end by 4 bases, with 14 bases between.

The chain is built from TRBV6-6 and TRBJ1-5, with 10 bases identical to TRBD1. The CDR3 length is 16 residues. CDR1 MNHNY and CDR2 SVGAGI come from the germline V gene (reference sequence). The junction had 5 bases not matched to a gene; V was cut back by 4 bases and J by 2 bases. The CDR3 here is CASSSGTGVGNQPQHF. Written as DNA, the CDR3 is TGTGCCAGCAGTTCCGGGACAGGGGTGGGCAATCAGCCCCAGCATTTT.

V and J are TRBV7-9 and TRBJ2-4; TRBD1 matches at 8 bases. The CDR3 spans 13 residues. The germline V gene has CDR1 SEHNR and CDR2 FQNEAQ (reference sequence). Trimming at V came to 3 bases and at J to 11 bases, leaving 6 bases not matched to a gene. The CDR3 protein is CASSLKDRAVQYF. The CDR3 region has the DNA TGTGCCAGCAGCTTGAAGGACAGGGCGGTTCAGTACTTC.

This chain links TRBV27 with TRBJ1-5; no clear D gene. The germline V and J ends were trimmed by 6 bases and 3 bases, with 9 bases remaining between them. The CDR3 runs to 13 residues. Germline V CDR1 and CDR2: MNHEY, SMNVEV (reference sequence). CDR3 in DNA: TGTGCCAGCAGATCACAGCCCAATCAGCCCCAGCATTTT. Amino acids: CASRSQPNQPQHF.

V is TRBV19 and J is TRBJ2-6, with D maybe TRBD2 (6 bases). Trimming removed 3 bases at V and 4 bases at J, with 19 bases between. This CDR3 spans 18 amino acids. Germline lookup yields CDR1 LNHDA and CDR2 SQIVND (reference sequence). The CDR3 loop reads CASSIKGPGTSGANVLTF. Written as DNA, the CDR3 is TGTGCCAGTAGTATCAAGGGCCCAGGGACTTCGGGGGCCAACGTCCTGACTTTC.

This chain joins TRBV28 and TRBJ2-7, with D possibly TRBD1 on 5 matching bases. This CDR3 has 14 residues. Germline CDR1 MDHEN, CDR2 SYDVKM. Trimming took 6 bases from V and 2 from J, leaving 14 bases between them. The CDR3 DNA sequence: TGTGCCAGCAGATCCGCCAGGGATGCCTACGAGCAGTACTTC. This codes for CASRSARDAYEQYF.

The chain is built from TRBV2 and TRBJ2-1; TRBD2 matches at 11 bases. There are 15 residues in the CDR3. Germline lookup yields CDR1 SNHLY and CDR2 FYNNEI. The ends lost 10 bases at V and 2 bases at J; junction bases unmatched: 7. This CDR3 is CATRRTSGPYNEQFF. In DNA form, the CDR3 reads TGTGCCACTAGGAGGACTAGCGGGCCCTACAATGAGCAGTTCTTC.

This chain connects TRBV5-1 to TRBJ1-1; D gene ambiguous. This CDR3 contains 15 residues. Per germline, CDR1 SGHRS and CDR2 YFSETQ. V was shortened by 0 bases and J by 1 base, with 10 bases between the two germline ends. CDR3 residues: CASSLVRNPNTEAFF. The CDR3 bases are TGCGCCAGCAGCTTGGTTCGTAATCCGAACACTGAAGCTTTCTTT.

CDR3 protein: CASSPGSQPQHF. The CDR3 DNA sequence: TGTGCCAGCAGCCCAGGGTCCCAGCCCCAGCATTTT. This rearrangement joins TRBV7-9 to TRBJ1-5; a weak D match, TRBD1 (5 bases). CDR3 length equals 12 residues. Trimming shortened V by 5 bases and J by 7 bases, and 9 bases separated the two germline ends. The germline CDR1 and CDR2 sequences are SEHNR and FQNEAQ (reference sequence). Using reference TRBV7-9 and TRBJ1-5 for the parts outside the CDR3, the full variable domain is DTGVSQNPRHKITKRGQNVTFRCDPISEHNRLYWYRQTLGQGPEFLTYFQNEAQLEKSRLLSDRFSAERPKGSFSTLEIQRTEQGDSAMYLCASSPGSQPQHFGDGTRLSIL.